This T cell receptor (beta chain) derives from a study of blood T cell repertoires in COVID-19. Study as a whole: T cells, B-cell-depleted T cells, or PBMCs supplied cDNA or gDNA.

The CDR3 covers 15 residues. Germline values: CDR1 LNHDA, CDR2 SQIVND (reference sequence). V lost 6 bases and J 6 bases, leaving 17 bases between the germline ends. Recruited during active infection, patients (from Seattle) were subsequently followed longitudinally. In the authors' workflow: Nucleated cell number was recorded as an estimate derived from reference gene primer amplification. Profiling relied on immunoSEQ multiplex PCR, and the TCRdb table lists in-frame clones only, not all of them. V, J and clone size are those of that table, while D and trimming were read from the DNA. The profile shows hundreds of thousands of clones, 70% to 90% of them singletons.

The chain links TRBV19 to TRBJ2-2; TRBD2 is a possible D gene (7 bases). The sequence was obtained from a woman aged 25 to 39 with COVID-19, enrolled during active disease. The sample comprised peripheral blood. The DNA of the CDR3 is TGTGCCAGTAGCCATAGGGGGAGGGGCGCCGGGGAGCTGTTTTTT. Translated: CASSHRGRGAGELFF.